Following are 8 T cell receptor beta chains from one sample sequenced in a study of T-cell reconstitution after alpha-beta-depleted transplantation in children. A TCRbeta library incorporating unique molecular identifiers was prepared. Each CDR3 protein is one row after TCRdb ran MiXCR on the PCR reads. The top ten clones hold around 2.3% of a sample with around 370,000 distinct CDR3 sequences, 10% to 13% of them seen once. The sequenced sample was PBMCs from the stem cell graft donor, obtained from the stem cell graft. The receptor set was obtained from a human donor who donated a stem cell graft to a child with acute lymphoblastic leukemia.

This chain links TRBV12-3 or TRBV12-4 with TRBJ2-1; 9 bases fit TRBD1. The CDR3 has 18 amino acids. V lost 5 bases to trimming and J lost 4 bases; unmatched junction nucleotides: 15. Here the CDR3 reads CASSRVELWTGDYNEQFF. In DNA form, the CDR3 reads TGTGCCAGCAGTCGAGTGGAACTCTGGACAGGGGATTACAATGAGCAGTTCTTC.

This clonotype has ten or more counts. V and J are TRBV20-1 and TRBJ1-4; weak D call: TRBD1 (5 bases). The V end was cut by 3 bases, the J end by 4 bases, with 12 bases between. The CDR3 contains 14 residues. Germline CDR1 and CDR2: DFQATT and SNEGSKA (reference sequence). The CDR3 DNA sequence: TGCAGTGCTAGCGGGGGGTATTATAATGAAAAACTGTTTTTT. It yields the protein CSASGGYYNEKLFF.

The rearrangement joins TRBV3-1 to TRBJ2-2; 7 bases map to TRBD1. The germline V gene encodes CDR1 LGHDT and CDR2 YNNKEL (reference sequence). The CDR3 loop spans 18 amino acids. V was clipped by 8 bases and J by 0 bases; unmatched bases: 15. Here the CDR3 reads CASCFTTAGTANTGELFF. The CDR3, as DNA: TGTGCCAGCTGCTTTACCACCGCCGGGACAGCGAACACCGGGGAGCTGTTTTTT.

This clonotype was recorded at least ten times. V is TRBV20-1 and J is TRBJ1-4, with 8 bases lining up with TRBD1. Per the germline V gene, CDR1 is DFQATT and CDR2 is SNEGSKA (reference sequence). Unmatched junction bases numbered 10, after V lost 5 bases and J lost 8 bases. The CDR3 consists of 14 residues. The CDR3 spells CSARRGTGSEKLFF. CDR3 nucleotide sequence: TGCAGTGCTCGCCGTGGGACAGGCTCCGAAAAACTGTTTTTT.

There are a few counts of this clonotype. CDR3 protein: CASSLMGLTGELFF. CDR3 sequence (DNA): TGTGCCAGCAGTTTAATGGGGCTCACCGGGGAGCTGTTTTTT. The V and J genes are TRBV28 and TRBJ2-2, with a tentative D call TRBD1 (5 bases). The CDR3 has 14 residues. Per germline, CDR1 MDHEN and CDR2 SYDVKM. Deletions cut 2 bases from V and 4 bases from J, with 8 bases between.

This clonotype was recorded a few times. In DNA, the CDR3 is TGCGCCAGCAGCCGACCACTGACTAGCGGGCGGGTGGAGACCCAGTACTTC. This codes for CASSRPLTSGRVETQYF. The gene calls are TRBV5-1 and TRBJ2-5, with 10 bases that match TRBD2. This CDR3 has 17 amino acids. V trimming: 4 bases; J trimming: 5 bases; junction bases outside the gene matches: 14. CDR1 is SGHRS and CDR2 is YFSETQ in the germline V gene. Variable domain in full (rest from reference TRBV5-1 and TRBJ2-5): KAGVTQTPRYLIKTRGQQVTLSCSPISGHRSVSWYQQTPGQGLQFLFEYFSETQRNKGNFPGRFSGRQFSNSRSEMNVSTLELGDSALYLCASSRPLTSGRVETQYFGPGTRLLVL.

The chain is built from TRBV27 and TRBJ2-2, with 7 bases matching TRBD2. Germline trimming cut 0 bases from V and 1 base from J; bases unmatched to any gene: 2. Germline V gene sequence: CDR1 MNHEY, CDR2 SMNVEV (reference sequence). This CDR3 region has 16 residues. Here the CDR3 reads CASSLSLAVNTGELFF. The CDR3 DNA reads as TGTGCCAGCAGTTTATCTCTAGCGGTGAACACCGGGGAGCTGTTTTTT.

Many counts were recorded for this clonotype. J is TRBJ2-1 and V is TRBV20-1; D might be TRBD2 (6 bases). This CDR3 has 14 amino acids. With 0 bases removed from V and 4 bases from J, the gap between germline ends came to 10 bases. CDR1 DFQATT and CDR2 SNEGSKA come from the germline V gene (reference sequence). In DNA, the CDR3 is TGCAGTGCTAGAGAGCGGGACGGGTACAATGAGCAGTTCTTC. Its translation: CSARERDGYNEQFF.